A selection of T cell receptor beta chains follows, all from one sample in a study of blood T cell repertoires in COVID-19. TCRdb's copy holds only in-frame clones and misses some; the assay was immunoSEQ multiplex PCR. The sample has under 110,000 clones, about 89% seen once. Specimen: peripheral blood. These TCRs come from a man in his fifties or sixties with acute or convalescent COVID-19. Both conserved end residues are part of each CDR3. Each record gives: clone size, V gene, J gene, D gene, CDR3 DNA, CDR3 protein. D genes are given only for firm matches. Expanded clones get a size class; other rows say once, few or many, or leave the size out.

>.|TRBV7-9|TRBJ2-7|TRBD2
TGTGCCAGCAGCGGGGGGGAGCAGGGAAGACCCTACGAGCAGTACTTC
CASSGGEQGRPYEQYF
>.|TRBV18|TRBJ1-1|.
TGTGCCAGCTCACCGTCGGGGAGGGTTACTGAAGCTTTCTTT
CASSPSGRVTEAFF
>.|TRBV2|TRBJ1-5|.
TGTGCCAGCAGTGAGGGGAGTACTAATCAGCCCCAGCATTTT
CASSEGSTNQPQHF
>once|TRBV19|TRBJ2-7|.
TGTGCCAGTAGTAAACGTCCCGGGACAAGCTACGAGCAGTACTTC
CASSKRPGTSYEQYF
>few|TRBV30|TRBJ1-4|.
TGTGCCGCCGGGGGTAGGGGTGATAGTGAAAAACTGTTTTTT
CAAGGRGDSEKLFF
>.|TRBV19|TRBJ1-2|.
TGTGCCAGTAGTGGGGCTGCAGCTAACTATGGCTACACCTTC
CASSGAAANYGYTF
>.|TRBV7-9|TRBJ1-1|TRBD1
TGTGCCAGCAGCTTAGAGTTTCGGACAGGGGTGGGGGACACTGAAGCTTTCTTT
CASSLEFRTGVGDTEAFF
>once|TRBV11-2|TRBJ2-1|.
TGTGCCAGCAGCTTAACCCGGGACTACAATGAGCAGTTCTTC
CASSLTRDYNEQFF
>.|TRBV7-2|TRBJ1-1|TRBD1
TGTGCCAGCAGCCCACAGGGGTTCGCTGAAGCTTTCTTT
CASSPQGFAEAFF
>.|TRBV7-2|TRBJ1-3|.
TGTGCCAGCAGCCTCATGACAGGCTTCTCTGGAAACACCATATATTTT
CASSLMTGFSGNTIYF
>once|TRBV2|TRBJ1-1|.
TGTGCCAGCAGTGAAGCGGGGAGAACTGAAGCTTTCTTT
CASSEAGRTEAFF
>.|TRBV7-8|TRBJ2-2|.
TGTGCCAGCAGCTTGCGGAGGAACACCGGGGAGCTGTTTTTT
CASSLRRNTGELFF
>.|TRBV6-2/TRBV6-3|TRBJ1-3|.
TGTGCCAGCAGTAGGGCGGGGAACTCTGGAAACACCATATATTTT
CASSRAGNSGNTIYF
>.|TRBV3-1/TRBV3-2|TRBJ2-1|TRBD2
TGTGCCAGCAGCCAAGAGTCTTCGGGACTAGCGACCAATGAGCAGTTCTTC
CASSQESSGLATNEQFF
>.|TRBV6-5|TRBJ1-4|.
TGTGCCAGCAGCCACCAACGAGGGAATGAAAAACTGTTTTTT
CASSHQRGNEKLFF
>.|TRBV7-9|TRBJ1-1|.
TGTGCCAGCAGCTTAGGACAGTCGCCGGTCGCTTTCTTT
CASSLGQSPVAFF
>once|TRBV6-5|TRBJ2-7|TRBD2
TGTGCCAGCAGTAGGACTAGCGGGGGTGATGGGGAGCAGTACTTC
CASSRTSGGDGEQYF
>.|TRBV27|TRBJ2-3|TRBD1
TGTGCCAGCAGAGCGACAGGGGCGGGAAAGGATACGCAGTATTTT
CASRATGAGKDTQYF
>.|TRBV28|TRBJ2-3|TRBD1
TGTGCCAGCAGTACTACAGGGGGCGCAGATACGCAGTATTTT
CASSTTGGADTQYF
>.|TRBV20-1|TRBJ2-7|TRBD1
TGCAGTGCTAGTGACAGGGTCTACGAGCAGTACTTC
CSASDRVYEQYF
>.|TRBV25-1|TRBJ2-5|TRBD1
TGTGCCAGCAGTTTAACAGGGGGGACCCAGTACTTC
CASSLTGGTQYF
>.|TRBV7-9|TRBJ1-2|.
TGTGCCAGCAGCCAGACCTCAGGAGGCTACACCTTC
CASSQTSGGYTF
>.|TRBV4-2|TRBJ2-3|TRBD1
TGTGCCAGCAGCCAAGGACAGGGGATGAGGCCAGATACGCAGTATTTT
CASSQGQGMRPDTQYF
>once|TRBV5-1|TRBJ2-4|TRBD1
TGCGCCAGCAGCCCACGACAGGGTGGCGGGTTGGGAAACATTCAGTACTTC
CASSPRQGGGLGNIQYF
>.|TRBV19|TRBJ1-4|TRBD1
TGTGCCAGTAAGGAGGGGGCTCCTGAAAAACTGTTTTTT
CASKEGAPEKLFF
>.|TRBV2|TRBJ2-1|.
TGTGCCAGCATCCTATACAATGAGCAGTTCTTC
CASILYNEQFF
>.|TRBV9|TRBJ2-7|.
TGTGCCAGCAGCGTAGATGGGGGCAGAGGCTCCTACGAGCAGTACTTC
CASSVDGGRGSYEQYF
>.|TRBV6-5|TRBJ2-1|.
TGTGCCAGCAGCTCCGACAGCTACGCTGAGCAGTTCTTC
CASSSDSYAEQFF
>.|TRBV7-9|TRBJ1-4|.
TGTGCCAGCAGCCTAACAGGCGGAGGGACGAATGAAAAACTGTTTTTT
CASSLTGGGTNEKLFF
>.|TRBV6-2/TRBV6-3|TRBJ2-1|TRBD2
TGTGCCAGCAGTTACTCCCCCCAGCGGGGGATCTACAATGAGCAGTTCTTC
CASSYSPQRGIYNEQFF
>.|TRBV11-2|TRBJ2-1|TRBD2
TGTGCCAGCAGCGATCGCCGACTAGCGGGGGGTAATGAGCAGTTCTTC
CASSDRRLAGGNEQFF
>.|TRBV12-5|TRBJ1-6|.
TGTGCTAGTGGTTTACTAAATTCACCCCTCCACTTT
CASGLLNSPLHF
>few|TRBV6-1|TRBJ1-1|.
TGTGCCAGCAGTGAAGCCCCGAACAGATTGAACACTGAAGCTTTCTTT
CASSEAPNRLNTEAFF
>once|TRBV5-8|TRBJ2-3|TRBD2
TGTGCCAGCACCCTTGGTCTAGCGGGGGCCGTCGGCACAGATACGCAGTATTTT
CASTLGLAGAVGTDTQYF
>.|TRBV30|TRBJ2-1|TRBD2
TGTGCCTGGAAACTAGCGGGGGGGCATGAGCAGTTCTTC
CAWKLAGGHEQFF
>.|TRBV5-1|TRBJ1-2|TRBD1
TGCGCCAGCAGTTCCGGGACAGCCTTCAGCTATGGCTACACCTTC
CASSSGTAFSYGYTF
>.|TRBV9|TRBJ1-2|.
TGTGCCAGCAGCGTAGGACAAAACTATGGCTACACCTTC
CASSVGQNYGYTF
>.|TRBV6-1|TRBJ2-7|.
TGTGCCAGCAGTGAAGGAGGGTGGGACTACGAGCAGTACTTC
CASSEGGWDYEQYF
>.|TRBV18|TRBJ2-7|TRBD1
TGTGCCAGCTCACCACTGCCAATCACACGGGACAGTCCCTACGAGCAGTACTTC
CASSPLPITRDSPYEQYF
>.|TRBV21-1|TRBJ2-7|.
TGTGCCAGCAAACCGGGGGGGGTTGGGTACGAGCAGTACTTC
CASKPGGVGYEQYF
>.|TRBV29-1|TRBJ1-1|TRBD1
TGCAGCGTCCTAACAGGGGACAACACTGAAGCTTTCTTT
CSVLTGDNTEAFF
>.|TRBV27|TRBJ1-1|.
TGTGCCAGCAACGAGCGTGGCCGAGGCGGAGCTTTCTTT
CASNERGRGGAFF
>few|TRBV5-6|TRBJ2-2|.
TGTGCCAGCAGCTTGCCGTGGGGGCCCGGGGAGCTGTTTTTT
CASSLPWGPGELFF
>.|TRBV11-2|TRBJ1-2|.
TGTGCCAGCAGCTTACAGGGCTATGGCTACACCTTC
CASSLQGYGYTF
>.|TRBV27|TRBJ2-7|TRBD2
TGTGCCAGCAGTTTAAGAGGCGGGGGAAGCTCCTACGAGCAGTACTTC
CASSLRGGGSSYEQYF
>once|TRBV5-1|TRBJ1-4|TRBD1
TGCGCCAGCAGCTTCACCGGGACAGTCCTTAATGAAAAACTGTTTTTT
CASSFTGTVLNEKLFF
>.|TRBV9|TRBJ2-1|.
TGTGCCAGCAGCGGGATTAGCTCGACCGTCAATGAGCAGTTCTTC
CASSGISSTVNEQFF
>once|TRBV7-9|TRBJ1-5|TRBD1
TGTGCCAGCAGCCCCGGGACAGGGCCTCAGCCCCAGCATTTT
CASSPGTGPQPQHF
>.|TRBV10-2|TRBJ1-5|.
TGCGCCAGCAGTGAGACTCAGGGGATATTAAACCAGCCCCAGCATTTT
CASSETQGILNQPQHF
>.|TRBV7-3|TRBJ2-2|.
TGTGCCAGCAGCTCGGGACATAGGAACACCGGGGAGCTGTTTTTT
CASSSGHRNTGELFF
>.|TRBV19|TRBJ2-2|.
TGTGCCAGTAGTCCCCAGGGGAACACCGGGGAGCTGTTTTTT
CASSPQGNTGELFF